The rows below give T cell receptor beta chains drawn from one sample of a study of response to subunit inactivated influenza vaccine. TCRdb reprocessed the RT-PCR reads via MiXCR and lists one record per CDR3 protein. The table lists a few hundred thousand distinct CDR3 sequences, 14% of them singletons. Source: PBMCs from blood, taken 11 to 12 days after vaccination. The receptors derive from a man aged 50-60 years who received an inactivated influenza vaccine. CDR3s include the opening cysteine and the closing phenylalanine or tryptophan. Each record gives: D gene, clone size, V gene, J gene, CDR3 DNA, CDR3 protein. D genes are given only for firm matches. Expanded clones get a size class; other rows say once, few or many, or leave the size out.

d_gene: NA; abundance: few; v_gene: TRBV4-2; j_gene: TRBJ2-1; CDR3nt: TGTGCCAGCAGCCAAGAGCGGGCTTCCGACAATGAGCAGTTCTTC; CDR3aa: CASSQERASDNEQFF
d_gene: TRBD1; abundance: NA; v_gene: TRBV6-2/TRBV6-3; j_gene: TRBJ2-7; CDR3nt: TGTGCCAGCAGTTTCCTGGGGACAGGTAACCACGAGCAGTACTTC; CDR3aa: CASSFLGTGNHEQYF
d_gene: NA; abundance: many; v_gene: TRBV12-3/TRBV12-4; j_gene: TRBJ2-7; CDR3nt: TGTGCCAGCACGCTAACCTCCTCCTACGAGCAGTACTTC; CDR3aa: CASTLTSSYEQYF
d_gene: NA; abundance: NA; v_gene: TRBV7-9; j_gene: TRBJ2-3; CDR3nt: TGTGCCAGCAGCCTGAACTCCAGGCCAGATACGCAGTATTTT; CDR3aa: CASSLNSRPDTQYF
d_gene: NA; abundance: NA; v_gene: TRBV28; j_gene: TRBJ2-6; CDR3nt: TGTGCCAGCAGAGGGGCGACAGGGAGGGCCGGGGCCAACGTCCTGACTTTC; CDR3aa: CASRGATGRAGANVLTF
d_gene: TRBD2; abundance: few; v_gene: TRBV6-2/TRBV6-3; j_gene: TRBJ2-1; CDR3nt: TGTGCCAGCACCAACGGGGGGGAAATATTCTACAATGAGCAGTTCTTC; CDR3aa: CASTNGGEIFYNEQFF
d_gene: NA; abundance: NA; v_gene: TRBV11-2; j_gene: TRBJ2-4; CDR3nt: TGTGCCAGCAGCTTACCGAAAAACATTCAGTACTTC; CDR3aa: CASSLPKNIQYF
d_gene: NA; abundance: few; v_gene: TRBV27; j_gene: TRBJ1-2; CDR3nt: TGTGCCAGCCGGGGCACAGGTGGCTACACCTTC; CDR3aa: CASRGTGGYTF
d_gene: NA; abundance: NA; v_gene: TRBV20-1; j_gene: TRBJ2-3; CDR3nt: TGCAGTGCTAGAGGCCAAGGCACAGATACGCAGTATTTT; CDR3aa: CSARGQGTDTQYF
d_gene: NA; abundance: few; v_gene: TRBV18; j_gene: TRBJ1-2; CDR3nt: TGTGCCAGCTCACCGGGGGGCCAAGTCCTATATGGCTACACCTTC; CDR3aa: CASSPGGQVLYGYTF
d_gene: TRBD1; abundance: NA; v_gene: TRBV5-1; j_gene: TRBJ2-3; CDR3nt: TGCGCCAGCAGCTTGGAAGGACAGGGGGCCTACACAGATACGCAGTATTTT; CDR3aa: CASSLEGQGAYTDTQYF
d_gene: TRBD1; abundance: NA; v_gene: TRBV6-2/TRBV6-3; j_gene: TRBJ2-2; CDR3nt: TGTGCCAGCAGTCCTCCTCCCGGGACAGGGAACACCGGGGAGCTGTTTTTT; CDR3aa: CASSPPPGTGNTGELFF
d_gene: TRBD2; abundance: NA; v_gene: TRBV4-3; j_gene: TRBJ2-1; CDR3nt: TGCGCCAGCAGCCAACACCCTAGCGGGACCTCCTACAATGAGCAGTTCTTC; CDR3aa: CASSQHPSGTSYNEQFF
d_gene: TRBD2; abundance: NA; v_gene: TRBV20-1; j_gene: TRBJ2-1; CDR3nt: TGCAGTGCTAGTAGAGCGGGGCTCCAGAATGTTGAGCAGTTCTTC; CDR3aa: CSASRAGLQNVEQFF
d_gene: TRBD1; abundance: NA; v_gene: TRBV6-5; j_gene: TRBJ2-7; CDR3nt: TGTGCCAGCAGTTACTCCAGGGGGCAATACGAGCAGTACTTC; CDR3aa: CASSYSRGQYEQYF
d_gene: TRBD1; abundance: NA; v_gene: TRBV4-2; j_gene: TRBJ2-7; CDR3nt: TGTGCCAGCAGCCCCTGGACAGGGGCTTCCCACGAGCAGTACTTC; CDR3aa: CASSPWTGASHEQYF
d_gene: NA; abundance: few; v_gene: TRBV7-8; j_gene: TRBJ1-1; CDR3nt: TGTGCCAGCAGCTTAAATTCGGGGGGCAGACAAACTGAAGCTTTCTTT; CDR3aa: CASSLNSGGRQTEAFF
d_gene: NA; abundance: few; v_gene: TRBV7-6; j_gene: TRBJ2-1; CDR3nt: TGTGCCAGCAGCTTAACCCCTGGACTTTACAATGAGCAGTTCTTC; CDR3aa: CASSLTPGLYNEQFF
d_gene: TRBD2; abundance: few; v_gene: TRBV28; j_gene: TRBJ2-7; CDR3nt: TGTGCCAGCAGTCGTCCGGGACTAGCGGAATACGAGCAGTACTTC; CDR3aa: CASSRPGLAEYEQYF
d_gene: TRBD2; abundance: NA; v_gene: TRBV5-5; j_gene: TRBJ2-1; CDR3nt: TGTGCCAGCAGCTTGGACAGCGGGAGGGCGCCTGAGCAGTTCTTC; CDR3aa: CASSLDSGRAPEQFF
d_gene: NA; abundance: NA; v_gene: TRBV4-3; j_gene: TRBJ1-2; CDR3nt: TGCGCCAGCAACCAAGCGGGGGGTGGGCCTGGCTACACCTTC; CDR3aa: CASNQAGGGPGYTF
d_gene: TRBD2; abundance: NA; v_gene: TRBV3-1; j_gene: TRBJ2-5; CDR3nt: TGTGCCAGCAGCCAAGATCGCGGGAGAGGGGTCCAAGAGACCCAGTACTTC; CDR3aa: CASSQDRGRGVQETQYF
d_gene: NA; abundance: few; v_gene: TRBV28; j_gene: TRBJ1-5; CDR3nt: TGTGCCAGCACCAACGGGGGGGGCCCAACTATCGCGCATTTT; CDR3aa: CASTNGGGPTIAHF
d_gene: TRBD1; abundance: few; v_gene: TRBV2; j_gene: TRBJ1-1; CDR3nt: TGTGCCAGCAGTCCTCAGGCTACGACAGGGCGGGCTTTCTTT; CDR3aa: CASSPQATTGRAFF
d_gene: NA; abundance: few; v_gene: TRBV12-3/TRBV12-4; j_gene: TRBJ2-7; CDR3nt: TGTGCCAGCAGTTTATCGGCAGGGGGCAGAGCGGGACATTACGAGCAGTACTTC; CDR3aa: CASSLSAGGRAGHYEQYF
d_gene: NA; abundance: NA; v_gene: TRBV6-1; j_gene: TRBJ2-7; CDR3nt: TGTGCCAGCAGTGAAGCTAGTAGGGAGCAGTACTTC; CDR3aa: CASSEASREQYF
d_gene: NA; abundance: many; v_gene: TRBV12-3/TRBV12-4; j_gene: TRBJ2-3; CDR3nt: TGTGCCAGCAGTTTTACCTCGAGGGGACCCAGCACAGATACGCAGTATTTT; CDR3aa: CASSFTSRGPSTDTQYF
d_gene: NA; abundance: NA; v_gene: TRBV20-1; j_gene: TRBJ2-1; CDR3nt: TGCAGTGCTCCCGGTGAGCGGGCCTACTACAATGAGCAGTTCTTC; CDR3aa: CSAPGERAYYNEQFF
d_gene: NA; abundance: few; v_gene: TRBV7-2; j_gene: TRBJ2-1; CDR3nt: TGTGCCAGCAGCTTACTGCGCCTTAATGAGCAGTTCTTC; CDR3aa: CASSLLRLNEQFF
d_gene: NA; abundance: NA; v_gene: TRBV6-5; j_gene: TRBJ2-1; CDR3nt: TGTGCCAGCAGTTATCTGACTAGTGGGAATGAGCAGTTCTTC; CDR3aa: CASSYLTSGNEQFF
d_gene: TRBD2; abundance: few; v_gene: TRBV6-5; j_gene: TRBJ2-2; CDR3nt: TGTGCCAGCAGTTCCCCGCTAGCGGGAGACGGCGGGGAGCTGTTTTTT; CDR3aa: CASSSPLAGDGGELFF
d_gene: NA; abundance: NA; v_gene: TRBV14; j_gene: TRBJ2-3; CDR3nt: TGTTCCAGCAGCCAAGATGCCAGCACAGATACGCAGTATTTT; CDR3aa: CSSSQDASTDTQYF
d_gene: NA; abundance: NA; v_gene: TRBV12-3/TRBV12-4; j_gene: TRBJ1-2; CDR3nt: TGTGCCAGCAGTTCCCGCACCGGGACCCAGGGAGGCTACACCTTC; CDR3aa: CASSSRTGTQGGYTF
d_gene: TRBD1; abundance: few; v_gene: TRBV7-8; j_gene: TRBJ2-7; CDR3nt: TGTGCCAGCAGCTTAGGGGACAGGGGGCTGGAGGAGCAGTACTTC; CDR3aa: CASSLGDRGLEEQYF
d_gene: NA; abundance: NA; v_gene: TRBV11-1; j_gene: TRBJ2-2; CDR3nt: TGTGCCAGCAGCCAACGCTTAGGGCAGAACACCGGGGAGCTGTTTTTT; CDR3aa: CASSQRLGQNTGELFF
d_gene: TRBD2; abundance: NA; v_gene: TRBV12-3/TRBV12-4; j_gene: TRBJ2-1; CDR3nt: TGTGCCAGCAGGCGGACTAGCGGGACCTACAATGAGCAGTTCTTC; CDR3aa: CASRRTSGTYNEQFF
d_gene: TRBD2; abundance: many; v_gene: TRBV5-1; j_gene: TRBJ2-1; CDR3nt: TGCGCCAGCAGCTTGCTTTCGACTAGCGGAAACAATGAGCAGTTCTTC; CDR3aa: CASSLLSTSGNNEQFF
d_gene: NA; abundance: NA; v_gene: TRBV6-5; j_gene: TRBJ2-3; CDR3nt: TGTGCCAGCAGTTACTCTCACCAGGCATTGGGAGATACGCAGTATTTT; CDR3aa: CASSYSHQALGDTQYF
d_gene: TRBD2; abundance: NA; v_gene: TRBV12-3/TRBV12-4; j_gene: TRBJ2-1; CDR3nt: TGTGCCAGCACCCCCAGCGGGGGGGCCAATGAGCAGTTCTTC; CDR3aa: CASTPSGGANEQFF
d_gene: NA; abundance: many; v_gene: TRBV7-9; j_gene: TRBJ1-3; CDR3nt: TGTGCCAGCACCCTAGAGGGTTTTTACTCTGGAAACACCATATATTTT; CDR3aa: CASTLEGFYSGNTIYF
d_gene: NA; abundance: NA; v_gene: TRBV2; j_gene: TRBJ1-2; CDR3nt: TGTGCCAGCAGCCAGGACAAGGCTCGAGGCTACACCTTC; CDR3aa: CASSQDKARGYTF
d_gene: TRBD2; abundance: NA; v_gene: TRBV5-5; j_gene: TRBJ2-1; CDR3nt: TGTGCCAGCAGCTGGAGAGCGGGGGTGGAAAACAATGAGCAGTTCTTC; CDR3aa: CASSWRAGVENNEQFF
d_gene: NA; abundance: many; v_gene: TRBV12-3/TRBV12-4; j_gene: TRBJ2-7; CDR3nt: TGTGCCAGCAGTTTTGCCCAAACCTACTCCTACGAGCAGTACTTC; CDR3aa: CASSFAQTYSYEQYF
d_gene: NA; abundance: few; v_gene: TRBV5-1; j_gene: TRBJ2-2; CDR3nt: TGCGCCAGCAGCTATACAGGGATCGCGAACACCGGGGAGCTGTTTTTT; CDR3aa: CASSYTGIANTGELFF
d_gene: NA; abundance: few; v_gene: TRBV20-1; j_gene: TRBJ1-4; CDR3nt: TGCAGTCCCATGGCAGGGGACGGTGAAAAACTGTTTTTT; CDR3aa: CSPMAGDGEKLFF
d_gene: TRBD1; abundance: few; v_gene: TRBV6-5; j_gene: TRBJ1-3; CDR3nt: TGTGCCAGCAGTTACGCAGGGGGCTTGGGAAACACCATATATTTT; CDR3aa: CASSYAGGLGNTIYF
d_gene: NA; abundance: few; v_gene: TRBV5-1; j_gene: TRBJ2-1; CDR3nt: TGCGCCAGCAGCTGGATGAATGAGCAGTTCTTC; CDR3aa: CASSWMNEQFF
d_gene: NA; abundance: few; v_gene: TRBV5-1; j_gene: TRBJ2-3; CDR3nt: TGCGCCAGCAGCTTGGTTCGGCGAGATACGCAGTATTTT; CDR3aa: CASSLVRRDTQYF
d_gene: TRBD1; abundance: once; v_gene: TRBV7-6; j_gene: TRBJ2-5; CDR3nt: TGTGCCAGCAGCTACAACAGGGGGCGCGGAGAGACCCAGTACTTC; CDR3aa: CASSYNRGRGETQYF
d_gene: TRBD2; abundance: few; v_gene: TRBV7-6; j_gene: TRBJ2-7; CDR3nt: TGTGCCAGCAGCCCACTAGCGGGAGAGGCCGACTACGAGCAGTACTTC; CDR3aa: CASSPLAGEADYEQYF
d_gene: TRBD2; abundance: few; v_gene: TRBV9; j_gene: TRBJ2-1; CDR3nt: TGTGCCAGCAGCGTCAGCGGGGGGGGCCCCTATGAGCAGTTCTTC; CDR3aa: CASSVSGGGPYEQFF
d_gene: NA; abundance: many; v_gene: TRBV7-2; j_gene: TRBJ2-5; CDR3nt: TGTGCCAGCAGCCCAGGACTACCCGGGGAGACCCAGTACTTC; CDR3aa: CASSPGLPGETQYF
d_gene: NA; abundance: NA; v_gene: TRBV5-4; j_gene: TRBJ1-6; CDR3nt: TGTGCCAGCAGTTCTGACAGTCAGCGCTCCTATAATTCACCCCTCCACTTT; CDR3aa: CASSSDSQRSYNSPLHF
d_gene: TRBD1; abundance: few; v_gene: TRBV3-1; j_gene: TRBJ2-1; CDR3nt: TGTGCCAGCAGCCGGCACAGGGGGCGCATCAATGAGCAGTTCTTC; CDR3aa: CASSRHRGRINEQFF